This TCR beta chain was profiled in a study of shared clonotypes between healthy human individuals. Assay runs were performed at deep level. The data were produced by immunoSEQ multiplex PCR, yet TCRdb's version contains in-frame clones alone and is incomplete. The sample includes about 2,500,000 clones, around 94% seen only once; the top ten take around 0.15%. This CDR3 region has 12 residues. Germline V gene data show CDR1 as SEHNR and CDR2 as FQNEAQ (reference sequence). The V gene lost 4 bases and the J gene lost 14 bases, with 17 bases spanning the gap. This receptor was obtained from a young man in good health. Sequenced sample: naive CD4+ T cells sorted from blood. Stated subset: CD45RA+ positively selected. The chain combines TRBV7-9 with TRBJ1-2; D might be TRBD1 (5 bases). CDR3: CASSSDSPPLTF. As DNA, the CDR3 is TGTGCCAGCAGCTCCGACAGCCCCCCCCTGACCTTC.